These 4 T cell receptor beta chains were all obtained from the same sample, sequenced in a study of blood T cell repertoires in COVID-19. Measured with immunoSEQ multiplex PCR; TCRdb has only the in-frame clones, and not every one. The sample includes 280,000 or so clones, 88% of them seen just once. Sequencing input: peripheral blood. All receptors derive from a young man with active or convalescent COVID-19.

The V call is TRBV2, the J call TRBJ1-2, with D unresolved. From germline, CDR1 is SNHLY and CDR2 FYNNEI. Trimming stripped 5 bases from V and 4 bases from J, with 5 bases between. CDR3 length equals 11 residues. The CDR3: CASSYSYGYTF. The DNA for the CDR3 is TGTGCCAGCAGTTACAGCTATGGCTACACCTTC.

The chain has TRBV5-4 and TRBJ2-7; D may be TRBD1 (5 bases). CDR1 and CDR2 (germline): SGHNT, YYREEE (reference sequence). The CDR3 loop spans 13 amino acids. Trimming removed 0 bases from V and 4 bases from J, with 8 bases in between. This CDR3 reads CASSLEQGYEQYF. The CDR3 DNA reads as TGTGCCAGCAGCTTGGAGCAGGGTTACGAGCAGTACTTC.

The rearrangement joins TRBV10-1 to TRBJ2-6; 9 positions agree with TRBD1. There are 17 residues in the CDR3. V dropped 2 bases and J dropped 2; count of bases not matched to a gene: 4. CDR1 is WNHNN and CDR2 is SYGVQD in the germline V gene (reference sequence). The CDR3 DNA reads as TGCGCCAGCAGTGAGGGGACAGGGAGCCCTGGGGCCAACGTCCTGACTTTC. Protein sequence: CASSEGTGSPGANVLTF.

The chain carries TRBV6-5 and TRBJ1-2, with 7 bases aligning to TRBD1. Germline CDR1 reads MNHEY; CDR2 reads SVGAGI. V was clipped by 6 bases and J by 7 bases; unmatched bases: 2. CDR3 length: 11 residues. For the CDR3, the DNA is TGTGCCAGCAGCACAGGGGTTGGCTACACCTTC. This translates into CASSTGVGYTF.